This TCR beta chain stems from a study of blood T cell repertoires in COVID-19. As for the study in general: In each case, the material was cDNA or gDNA derived from T cells, B-cell-depleted T cells, or PBMCs.

The Seattle site enrolled patients during active infection and followed them longitudinally. TCRdb keeps only in-frame clones here, not all; method: immunoSEQ multiplex PCR. The sample includes roughly 230,000 clones, almost 90% of them seen just once. The CDR3 has 14 amino acids. Trimming left V 1 base short and J 6 bases short, with 11 bases between. From germline, CDR1 is SGHNT and CDR2 YENEEA. Material for sequencing was peripheral blood. This rearrangement joins TRBV11-3 to TRBJ2-3; D is undetermined. This sequence originates from a woman aged 55-69 years with COVID-19, enrolled during active disease. CDR3 residues: CASSLAGRLDTQYF. In nucleotides, the CDR3 is TGTGCCAGCAGCTTAGCCGGCAGACTGGATACGCAGTATTTT. The full variable domain, its missing parts supplied by reference TRBV11-3 and TRBJ2-3, is EAGVVQSPRYKIIEKKQPVAFWCNPISGHNTLYWYLQNLGQGPELLIRYENEEAVDDSQLPKDRFSAERLKGVDSTLKIQPAELGDSAVYLCASSLAGRLDTQYFGPGTRLTVL.